What follows are 3 T cell receptor beta chains derived from one specimen sequenced in a study of blood T cell repertoires in COVID-19. Profiled with immunoSEQ multiplex PCR; TCRdb holds only in-frame clones, not every one. The data show 100,000 to 150,000 clones, approximately 74% seen once. Sample: peripheral blood. These TCRs come from an elderly man with COVID-19, enrolled during active disease.

The chain is built from TRBV5-1 and TRBJ1-2; D uncertain. Looked up from germline, CDR1 is SGHRS and CDR2 is YFSETQ. This CDR3 has 13 residues. Trimming cost V 0 bases and J 4 bases, with 7 bases left between them. CDR3 sequence: CASSLVGSYGYTF. The DNA for the CDR3 is TGCGCCAGCAGCTTGGTGGGCAGCTATGGCTACACCTTC.

This clone appeared a single time. The rearrangement links TRBV21-1 to TRBJ1-3. TRBV21-1 is reported as a pseudogene. CDR3 size: 16 residues. CDR3 nucleotide sequence: TGTGCCAGCAGCCGAAAGGAGGGATGGGCTGGAAACACCATATATTTT. It is translated as CASSRKEGWAGNTIYF.

This chain joins TRBV28 and TRBJ2-7, with 13 positions matching TRBD2. Unmatched junction bases numbered 3, after V lost 3 bases and J lost 4 bases. The CDR3 covers 15 residues. Germline V lookup: CDR1 MDHEN, CDR2 SYDVKM. The CDR3 reads CASSFGLAGVYEQYF. CDR3 bases: TGTGCCAGCAGTTTCGGACTAGCGGGAGTTTACGAGCAGTACTTC.